Listed below are T cell receptor beta chains from one sample, sequenced in a study of patients and donors after allogeneic stem cell transplantation. TCRdb recomputed calls from the RT-PCR reads with MiXCR, one row per CDR3 protein. The data hold 900,000 to 1,000,000 distinct CDR3 sequences, with roughly 18% observed a single time. The sequenced material came from blood, either unsorted or a sorted T cell fraction (not recorded which). The origin of the receptors is a human donor who was either an allogeneic HSCT recipient or a stem cell or donor lymphocyte infusion donor (not recorded which). It is not recorded whose cells these are; they may come from a transplant donor. CDR3s include the opening cysteine and the closing phenylalanine or tryptophan. Each record gives: clone size, J gene, V gene, CDR3 protein. A row's size may be missing; if present it is once, few, many or a size class.

>many|TRBJ2-3|TRBV12-3/TRBV12-4
CASSFQPWTRPTDTQYF
>many|TRBJ2-7|TRBV12-3/TRBV12-4
CASSEAGTGLREQYF
>few|TRBJ2-1|TRBV20-1
CSARDGQDYNEQFF
>-|TRBJ2-3|TRBV12-3/TRBV12-4
CASSRSGPDTQYF
>-|TRBJ2-7|TRBV5-1
CASSLAGGRAREQYF
>-|TRBJ2-7|TRBV9
CASSVGTRAPYEQYF
>once|TRBJ1-5|TRBV20-1
CSARDPRRGNQPQHF
>-|TRBJ1-1|TRBV5-1
CASSGTGINTEAFF
>-|TRBJ2-7|TRBV5-5
CASRDTSGGIWYEQYF
>-|TRBJ2-7|TRBV2
CASSEWVTGGYEQYF
>-|TRBJ1-1|TRBV29-1
CSVVVRGRDRNTEAFF
>-|TRBJ2-3|TRBV5-6
CASRELGADTQYF
>-|TRBJ2-2|TRBV6-2/TRBV6-3
CASSKTGGITGELFF
>once|TRBJ2-3|TRBV2
CASSEGWGASTDTQYF